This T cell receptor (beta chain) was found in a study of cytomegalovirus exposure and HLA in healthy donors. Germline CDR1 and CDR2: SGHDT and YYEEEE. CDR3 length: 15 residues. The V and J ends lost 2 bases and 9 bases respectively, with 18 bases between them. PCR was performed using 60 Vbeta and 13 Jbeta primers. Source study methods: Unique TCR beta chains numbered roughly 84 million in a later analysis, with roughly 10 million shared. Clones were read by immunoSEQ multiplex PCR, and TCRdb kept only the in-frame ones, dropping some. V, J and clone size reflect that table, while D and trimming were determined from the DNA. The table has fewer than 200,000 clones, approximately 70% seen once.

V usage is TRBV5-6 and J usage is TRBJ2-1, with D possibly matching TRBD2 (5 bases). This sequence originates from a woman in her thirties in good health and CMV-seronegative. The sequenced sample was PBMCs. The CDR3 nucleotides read TGTGCCAGCAGCTTTCGAGGGAGTCGATCCAGTGAGCAGTTCTTC. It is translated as CASSFRGSRSSEQFF.